One sample yielded the 9 T cell receptor beta chains listed below, sequenced in a study of tumor-infiltrating lymphocytes in oesophageal squamous cell carcinoma. In TCRdb, the PCR reads were re-called with MiXCR into one record per CDR3 protein. The table has more than 15,000 distinct CDR3 sequences, over 45% seen once; the top ten hold around 20%. The sequencing input was esophageal tumor tissue. All receptors derive from a male donor with esophageal squamous cell carcinoma.

This clonotype was recorded at least ten times. CDR3 protein: CASHQQGGDKNTEAFF. The CDR3 DNA follows: TGTGCCAGTCACCAACAGGGAGGGGATAAGAACACTGAAGCTTTCTTT. V gene TRBV12-3 or TRBV12-4 combines with J gene TRBJ1-1; D is possibly TRBD1 (6 bases). This CDR3 spans 16 amino acids. V was shortened by 9 bases and J by 1 base, with 21 bases between the two germline ends.

This clonotype appeared a few times. The V call is TRBV7-3, the J call TRBJ2-1; 9 nucleotides line up with TRBD1. The CDR3 consists of 16 residues. Looked up from germline, CDR1 is SGHTA and CDR2 is FQGTGA. J was trimmed by 8 bases and V by 1 base; bases with no gene match: 9. CDR3 DNA: TGTGCCAGCAGCTTAAATCTGGACAGGGGCTCCGATGAGCAGTTCTTC. This codes for CASSLNLDRGSDEQFF.

This sequence joins TRBV6-4 and TRBJ2-5; no firm D call. CDR3 length: 13 residues. The germline V gene encodes CDR1 MRHNA and CDR2 SNTAGT. Trimming cost V 2 bases and J 11 bases, with 15 bases left between them. The CDR3 region has the DNA TGTGCCAGCAGTGACGGCGATTACAATGAGCAGTACTTC. Translation: CASSDGDYNEQYF.

The chain links TRBV28 to TRBJ1-5, with a weak D call TRBD1 (5 bases). Germline-derived CDR1 and CDR2 are MDHEN and SYDVKM. The CDR3 has 15 residues. The germline V and J ends were trimmed by 5 bases and 6 bases, with 17 bases remaining between them. CDR3 sequence (DNA): TGTGCCAGCAGTCTAGGGTTCGGACATGGTCAGCCCCAGCATTTT. This translates into CASSLGFGHGQPQHF.

This clonotype was seen a handful of times. CDR3 DNA: TGCGCCAGCAGCCAAGGGACAGGGTACAATGAGCAGTTCTTC. Amino acids: CASSQGTGYNEQFF. The rearrangement links TRBV4-3 to TRBJ2-1, with TRBD1 matching 8 bases. Germline CDR1 LGHNA, CDR2 YSLEER. The CDR3 spans 14 residues. V lost 1 base to trimming and J lost 4 bases; unmatched junction nucleotides: 0.

The rearrangement uses TRBV7-8 and TRBJ2-5; 10 nucleotides align to TRBD1. CDR1 is SGHVS, CDR2 FQNEAQ, per germline. The trim removed 4 bases at V and 7 bases at J, leaving 15 bases unmatched. The CDR3 covers 17 residues. CDR3 bases: TGTGCCAGCAGCTCCCCCTCGACAGGGGGCACTCGAGGGACCCAGTACTTC. Translating it yields CASSSPSTGGTRGTQYF.

This sequence joins TRBV7-3 and TRBJ2-7, with D unclear. The end of the DNA aligns better with TRBJ2-5, so the J call may be wrong. The CDR3 length is 14 residues. The germline CDR1 and CDR2 sequences are SGHTA and FQGTGA. The CDR3, as DNA: TGTGCCAGCAGCTTATCCCACTCGACTGAGACCCAGTACTTC. It is translated as CASSLSHSTETQYF.

The chain recombines TRBV7-6 with TRBJ2-5; D is ambiguous. There are 13 residues in the CDR3. From germline, CDR1 is SGHVS and CDR2 FNYEAQ. Trimming removed 3 bases from V and 2 bases from J, with 7 bases in between. CDR3 in amino acids: CASSFRQQETQYF. For the CDR3, the DNA is TGTGCCAGCAGCTTTCGGCAGCAAGAGACCCAGTACTTC. Filled out from reference TRBV7-6 and TRBJ2-5, the complete variable domain reads GAGVSQSPRYKVTKRGQDVALRCDPISGHVSLYWYRQALGQGPEFLTYFNYEAQQDKSGLPNDRFSAERPEGSISTLTIQRTEQRDSAMYRCASSFRQQETQYFGPGTRLLVL.

Comment on this clonotype: This may be a read error, as it is one base from a much larger clone. The V call is TRBV19, the J call TRBJ2-1; 9 bases line up with TRBD2. The tail of the sequence fits TRBJ2-7 better, so the J call may be wrong. CDR3 length: 16 residues. Germline V gene data show CDR1 as LNHDA and CDR2 as SQIVND (reference sequence). CDR3 residues: CASSIRRGRALNEQYF. CDR3 DNA: TGTGCCAGTAGTATAAGGCGCGGGAGGGCCTTGAATGAGCAGTACTTC.